This passage covers 3 T cell receptor beta chains from one sample sequenced in a study of blood T cells in healthy people across ages. The second PCR ran roughly 7 to 12 cycles with a sample-barcoded 5' primer and J-beta primers. TCRdb used MiXCR to reprocess the 5' RACE reads, holding one entry per CDR3 protein. The sample gives about 650,000 distinct CDR3 sequences, about a third of which show up once; over 15% is in the top ten. The sample consisted of blood. These receptors were obtained from a woman of 80 years or more in good health.

This clonotype was seen only once. V and J are TRBV4-2 and TRBJ1-2; 11 bases agree with TRBD1. The CDR3 runs 15 residues. Germline loops: CDR1 LGHNA, CDR2 YNFKEQ. The trim removed 2 bases at V and 3 bases at J, leaving 2 bases unmatched. The CDR3, as DNA: TGTGCCAGCAGCCAATGGGGACAGGGGGACTATGGCTACACCTTC. Protein sequence: CASSQWGQGDYGYTF.

Ten or more counts support this clonotype. The chain recombines TRBV20-1 with TRBJ2-7, with D perhaps matching TRBD1 or TRBD2 (5 bases each). CDR1 and CDR2 (germline): DFQATT, SNEGSKA (reference sequence). With 1 base removed from V and 1 base from J, the gap between germline ends came to 17 bases. The CDR3 runs to 16 residues. The CDR3 DNA follows: TGCAGTGCTAGAGCCCCATCCGGGACGTTTTCCTACGAGCAGTACTTC. This translates into CSARAPSGTFSYEQYF.

This clonotype was picked up a small number of times. This may be a read error, as it is one base from a much larger clone. The chain employs TRBV29-1 and TRBJ2-7; D unclear. V was trimmed by 2 bases and J by 6 bases, leaving 14 bases between them. Germline V lookup: CDR1 SQVTM, CDR2 ANQGSEA. This CDR3 comprises 13 residues. CDR3 loop: CSVERVLGGEQYF. The CDR3 nucleotides are TGCAGCGTTGAACGGGTCCTGGGTGGCGAGCAGTACTTC.